Listed here are 17 T cell receptor beta chains from one sample, sequenced in a study of CD4 T cells in relation to SARS-CoV-2 and coronaviruses. Profiled with immunoSEQ multiplex PCR; TCRdb holds only in-frame clones, not every one. The data show about 40,000 clones, 77% seen once. The antigens these receptors bind are not known. Sequenced material: memory CD4+ T cells from PBMCs, cultured in vitro. The receptor set was obtained from an adult with COVID-19.

This clone occurred a few times. The chain has TRBV19 and TRBJ1-5; D uncertain. Germline V CDR1 and CDR2: LNHDA, SQIVND (reference sequence). The CDR3 contains 15 residues. Trimming pared 5 bases from V and 2 bases from J, leaving 13 bases between. The DNA of the CDR3 is TGTGCCAGTAGTCCCGACACGGGAGGCAATCAGCCCCAGCATTTT. This encodes CASSPDTGGNQPQHF.

This clone has just a few counts. This sequence joins TRBV7-7 and TRBJ1-4, with D perhaps matching TRBD1 (6 bases). The V gene's germline CDR1 is SSHAT and CDR2 FNYEAQ (reference sequence). The germline V and J ends were trimmed by 5 bases and 0 bases, with 10 bases remaining between them. This CDR3 has 15 amino acids. The CDR3 reads CASSPRQATNEKLFF. DNA of the CDR3: TGTGCCAGCAGCCCCCGACAGGCAACTAATGAAAAACTGTTTTTT.

The V call is TRBV6-5, the J call TRBJ2-1; TRBD2 agrees at 8 bases. In germline, CDR1 is MNHEY, CDR2 SVGAGI. The ends lost 7 bases at V and 5 bases at J; junction bases unmatched: 4. The CDR3 totals 13 residues. This CDR3 reads CASTPGGDNEQFF. The CDR3 DNA reads as TGTGCCAGCACCCCCGGGGGGGACAATGAGCAGTTCTTC.

The V gene is TRBV3-1 (or the pseudogene TRBV3-2), the J gene TRBJ2-7; 11 nucleotides match TRBD2. V gave up 5 bases and J gave up 4 bases; unmatched junction bases: 4. Per the germline V gene, CDR1 is LGHDT and CDR2 is YNNKEL (reference sequence). The length of the CDR3 is 14 residues. CDR3 loop: CASSKASGRYEQYF. The DNA for the CDR3 is TGTGCCAGCAGCAAGGCTAGCGGGAGGTACGAGCAGTACTTC.

A single count supports this clone. J is TRBJ2-3 and V is TRBV13; 8 bases agree with TRBD2. The V and J ends lost 3 bases and 0 bases, in that order; junction bases with no gene match: 8. CDR3 length: 17 amino acids. Germline V lookup: CDR1 PRHDT, CDR2 FYEKMQ (reference sequence). This CDR3 reads CASSFYVAGRSTDTQYF. CDR3 bases: TGTGCCAGCAGCTTCTACGTAGCGGGACGGAGCACAGATACGCAGTATTTT. The full variable domain, rest sourced from reference TRBV13 and TRBJ2-3, is AAGVIQSPRHLIKEKRETATLKCYPIPRHDTVYWYQQGPGQDPQFLISFYEKMQSDKGSIPDRFSAQQFSDYHSELNMSSLELGDSALYFCASSFYVAGRSTDTQYFGPGTRLTVL.

This rearrangement joins TRBV4-1 to TRBJ1-5; 8 bases map to TRBD1. V gave up 8 bases and J gave up 6 bases; unmatched junction bases: 9. The germline V gene encodes CDR1 MGHRA and CDR2 YSYEKL. The CDR3 consists of 14 residues. The CDR3 nucleotides are TGCGCCAGCGGAGCACAGGGGGTCACTCAGCCCCAGCATTTT. This gives the protein CASGAQGVTQPQHF.

The chain is built from TRBV18 and TRBJ1-6; tentative D call: TRBD1 (5 bases). The germline V gene has CDR1 KGHSH and CDR2 LQKENI. V was trimmed by 3 bases and J by 1 base, leaving 13 bases between them. This CDR3 comprises 17 residues. In DNA, the CDR3 is TGTGCCAGCTCACCGGCCGCGGGGGATTCCTATAATTCACCCCTCCACTTT. It specifies CASSPAAGDSYNSPLHF.

CDR3 region: CASSPGTVKRETQYF. In DNA form, the CDR3 reads TGTGCCAGCAGTCCGGGGACAGTAAAAAGGGAGACCCAGTACTTC. The chain uses TRBV27 and TRBJ2-5, with TRBD1 matching over 7 bases. The CDR3 is 15 residues long. The ends lost 5 bases at V and 5 bases at J; junction bases unmatched: 11. The germline V gene encodes CDR1 MNHEY and CDR2 SMNVEV (reference sequence).

The gene calls are TRBV6-5 and TRBJ1-6; weak D call: TRBD1 (5 bases). There are 15 residues in the CDR3. Trimming removed 2 bases from V and 8 bases from J, with 13 bases in between. Germline CDR1 is MNHEY and CDR2 is SVGAGI. The CDR3 loop reads CASSYGRVLYSPLHF. The CDR3 nucleotides read TGTGCCAGCAGTTACGGCAGGGTTTTGTATTCACCCCTCCACTTT.

This clone showed up just once. This chain uses TRBV4-1 with TRBJ2-3; D is possibly TRBD2 (5 bases). Germline V gene sequence: CDR1 MGHRA, CDR2 YSYEKL. The length of the CDR3 is 16 residues. With 0 bases removed from V and 1 base from J, the gap between germline ends came to 11 bases. The CDR3 is CASSQDNGVRTDTQYF. Here the CDR3 DNA reads TGCGCCAGCAGCCAAGATAACGGGGTCCGCACAGATACGCAGTATTTT.

This chain connects TRBV18 to TRBJ2-7; possible D gene TRBD2, 5 bases. V was pared by 4 bases and J by 6 bases, with 10 bases between. Germline V gives CDR1 KGHSH, CDR2 LQKENI. The CDR3 runs 12 residues. The CDR3 reads CASSQEDFEQYF. The CDR3 DNA reads as TGTGCCAGCTCACAAGAGGACTTCGAGCAGTACTTC.

The chain recombines TRBV5-1 with TRBJ2-3; D remains unclear. This CDR3 has 11 amino acids. The V and J ends lost 4 bases and 5 bases respectively, with 5 bases between them. Germline V gene sequence: CDR1 SGHRS, CDR2 YFSETQ. CDR3 region: CASSPGDTQYF. The CDR3 nucleotides are TGCGCCAGCAGCCCGGGAGATACGCAGTATTTT.

This chain connects TRBV28 to TRBJ2-7; 7 bases line up with TRBD2. Germline trimming cut 5 bases from V and 3 bases from J; bases unmatched to any gene: 7. Germline V lookup: CDR1 MDHEN, CDR2 SYDVKM. The CDR3 totals 14 residues. In DNA form, the CDR3 reads TGTGCCAGCAGTCTTGATCCTAGCGGCTACGAGCAGTACTTC. It yields the protein CASSLDPSGYEQYF.

Only a few counts were recorded for this clone. The J gene is TRBJ1-5, the V gene TRBV9, with D uncertain. The germline V and J ends were trimmed by 1 base and 3 bases, with 8 bases remaining between them. From germline, CDR1 is SGDLS and CDR2 YYNGEE. The CDR3 runs to 14 residues. For the CDR3, the DNA is TGTGCCAGCAGCGTACGAGCCGACAATCAGCCCCAGCATTTT. Its protein product is CASSVRADNQPQHF.

The chain has TRBV6-1 and TRBJ1-5, with 9 positions matching TRBD1. Germline CDR1 MNHNS, CDR2 SASEGT. V was pared by 1 base and J by 5 bases, with 9 bases of the junction left unmatched. The CDR3 extends over 17 amino acids. The CDR3: CASSEEGTGQRYQPQHF. The CDR3 DNA reads TGTGCCAGCAGTGAAGAGGGGACAGGGCAACGTTATCAGCCCCAGCATTTT.

The rearrangement joins TRBV5-1 to TRBJ2-1; perhaps D is TRBD1 or TRBD2 (5 bases each). The V end lost 1 base, the J end lost 7 bases, and 12 bases lay between the germline ends. Germline CDR1 reads SGHRS; CDR2 reads YFSETQ. The CDR3 loop spans 14 amino acids. DNA for the CDR3: TGCGCCAGCAGCTTGTTCCGGGACCAGAATGAGCAGTTCTTC. This encodes CASSLFRDQNEQFF.

This sequence joins TRBV29-1 and TRBJ2-1; weak D call: TRBD1 (6 bases). In germline, CDR1 is SQVTM, CDR2 ANQGSEA. The CDR3 runs to 16 residues. Trimming left V 3 bases short and J 2 bases short, with 17 bases between. In nucleotides, the CDR3 is TGCAGCGTTGAGGGCCCTGACAGGAGGACCTACAATGAGCAGTTCTTC. It is translated as CSVEGPDRRTYNEQFF.